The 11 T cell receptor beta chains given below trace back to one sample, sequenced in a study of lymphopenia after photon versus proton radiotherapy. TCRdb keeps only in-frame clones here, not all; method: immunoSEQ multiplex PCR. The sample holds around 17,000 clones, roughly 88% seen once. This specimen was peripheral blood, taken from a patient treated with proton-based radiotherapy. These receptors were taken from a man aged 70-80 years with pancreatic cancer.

The CDR3 nucleotides read TGCAGCGCCGCAGAGGGGGGTTTGAACACTGAAGCTTTCTTT. This sequence encodes CSAAEGGLNTEAFF. The V call is TRBV29-1, the J call TRBJ1-1; tentative D call: TRBD1 (6 bases). There are 14 residues in the CDR3. Trimming took off 7 bases at V and 0 bases at J, with 15 bases between the two ends. Per the germline V gene, CDR1 is SQVTM and CDR2 is ANQGSEA.

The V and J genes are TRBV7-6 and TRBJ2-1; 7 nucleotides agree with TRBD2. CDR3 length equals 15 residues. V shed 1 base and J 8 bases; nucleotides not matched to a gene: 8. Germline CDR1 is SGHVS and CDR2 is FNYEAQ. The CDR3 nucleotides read TGTGCCAGCAGCTTAGAAGGCGGGAGCTCGGATGAGCAGTTCTTC. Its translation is CASSLEGGSSDEQFF.

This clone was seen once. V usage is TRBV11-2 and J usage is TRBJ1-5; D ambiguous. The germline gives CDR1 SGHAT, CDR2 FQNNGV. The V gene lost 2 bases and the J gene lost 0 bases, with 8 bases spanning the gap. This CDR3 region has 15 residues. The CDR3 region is CASSLNGVSNQPQHF. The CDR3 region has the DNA TGTGCCAGCAGCTTAAACGGGGTTAGCAATCAGCCCCAGCATTTT.

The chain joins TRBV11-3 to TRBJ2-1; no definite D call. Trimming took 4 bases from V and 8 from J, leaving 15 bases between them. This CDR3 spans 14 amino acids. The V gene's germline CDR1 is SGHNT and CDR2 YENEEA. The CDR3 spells CASSSRSPTHEQFF. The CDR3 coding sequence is TGTGCCAGCAGCTCCCGGTCCCCGACCCATGAGCAGTTCTTC.

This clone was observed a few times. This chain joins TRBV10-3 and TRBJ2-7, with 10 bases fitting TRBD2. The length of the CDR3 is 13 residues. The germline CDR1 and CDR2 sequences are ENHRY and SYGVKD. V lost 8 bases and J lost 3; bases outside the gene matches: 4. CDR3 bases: TGTGCCATCGGGACTAGCGCAATCTACGAGCAGTACTTC. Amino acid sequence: CAIGTSAIYEQYF.

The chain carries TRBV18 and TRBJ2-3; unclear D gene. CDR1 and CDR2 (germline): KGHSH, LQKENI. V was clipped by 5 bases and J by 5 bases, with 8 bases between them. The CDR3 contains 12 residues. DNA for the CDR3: TGTGCCAGCTCATCTCAAAGAGATACGCAGTATTTT. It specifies CASSSQRDTQYF. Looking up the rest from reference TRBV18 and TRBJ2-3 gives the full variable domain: NAGVMQNPRHLVRRRGQEARLRCSPMKGHSHVYWYRQLPEEGLKFMVYLQKENIIDESGMPKERFSAEFPKEGPSILRIQQVVRGDSAAYFCASSSQRDTQYFGPGTRLTVL.

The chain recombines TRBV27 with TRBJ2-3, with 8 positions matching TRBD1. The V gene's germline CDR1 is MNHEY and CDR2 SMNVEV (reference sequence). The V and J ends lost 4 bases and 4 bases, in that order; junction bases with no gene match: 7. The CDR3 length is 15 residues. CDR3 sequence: CASSSVQGVSDTQYF. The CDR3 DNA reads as TGTGCCAGCAGTTCCGTACAGGGGGTTTCAGATACGCAGTATTTT.

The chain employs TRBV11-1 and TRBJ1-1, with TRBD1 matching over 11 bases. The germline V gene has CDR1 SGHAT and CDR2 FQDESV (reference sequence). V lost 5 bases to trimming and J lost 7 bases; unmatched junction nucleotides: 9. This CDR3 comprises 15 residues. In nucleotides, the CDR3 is TGTGCCAGCAGCCCCGGACAGGGGGCGAGGGTTGAAGCTTTCTTT. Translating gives CASSPGQGARVEAFF.

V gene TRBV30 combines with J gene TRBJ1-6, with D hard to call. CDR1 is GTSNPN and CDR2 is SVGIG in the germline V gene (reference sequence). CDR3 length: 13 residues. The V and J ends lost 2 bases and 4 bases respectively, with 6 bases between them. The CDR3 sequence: CAWSTEYNSPLHF. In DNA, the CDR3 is TGTGCCTGGAGTACAGAGTATAATTCACCCCTCCACTTT.

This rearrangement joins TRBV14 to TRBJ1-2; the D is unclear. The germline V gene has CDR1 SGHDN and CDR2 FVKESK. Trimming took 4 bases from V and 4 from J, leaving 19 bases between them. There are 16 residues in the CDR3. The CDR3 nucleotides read TGTGCCAGCAGCCCAAGCATAGGGCTTTACTCCTATGGCTACACCTTC. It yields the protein CASSPSIGLYSYGYTF.

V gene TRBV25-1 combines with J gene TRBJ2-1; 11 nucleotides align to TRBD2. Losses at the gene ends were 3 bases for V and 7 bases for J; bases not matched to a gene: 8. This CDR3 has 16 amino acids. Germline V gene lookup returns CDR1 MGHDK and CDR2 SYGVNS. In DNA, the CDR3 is TGTGCCAGCAGTGAGACAACTAGCGGGAGAACGAATGAGCAGTTCTTC. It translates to CASSETTSGRTNEQFF.